This T cell receptor (beta chain) was obtained from a study of blood T cell repertoires in COVID-19. Across the study: Acute and convalescent COVID-19 samples came from the United States, Italy and Spain.

Cohorts were determined from participant-reported clinical history. Cohort 3 donors counted as recovered after two negative PCRs, clearance, or resolved symptoms. The table came from immunoSEQ multiplex PCR; TCRdb's copy has only in-frame clones and leaves some out. The data show a few hundred thousand clones, roughly nine tenths seen once. The CDR3 totals 16 residues. Germline loops: CDR1 LGHDT, CDR2 YNNKEL (reference sequence). V dropped 1 base and J dropped 5; count of bases not matched to a gene: 9. The sequencing sample was made of PBMCs or T cells enriched from blood (not recorded which). This TCR was recovered from a woman aged 30 to 39 who had recovered from COVID-19. The chain employs TRBV3-1 (or the pseudogene TRBV3-2) and TRBJ2-7; TRBD1 aligns across 9 bases. Here the CDR3 DNA reads TGTGCCAGCAGCCAAGTTCCGGGACAGGGAATGAACGAGCAGTACTTC. This sequence encodes CASSQVPGQGMNEQYF.